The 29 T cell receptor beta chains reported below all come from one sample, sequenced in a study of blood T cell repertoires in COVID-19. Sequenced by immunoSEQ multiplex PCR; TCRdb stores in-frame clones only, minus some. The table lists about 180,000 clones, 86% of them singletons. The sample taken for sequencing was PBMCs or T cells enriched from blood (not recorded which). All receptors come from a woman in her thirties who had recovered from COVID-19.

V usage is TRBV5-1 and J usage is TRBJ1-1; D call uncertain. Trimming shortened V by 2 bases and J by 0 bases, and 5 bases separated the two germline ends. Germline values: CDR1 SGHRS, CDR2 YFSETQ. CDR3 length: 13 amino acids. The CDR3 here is CASSFDMNTEAFF. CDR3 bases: TGCGCCAGCAGCTTTGACATGAACACTGAAGCTTTCTTT.

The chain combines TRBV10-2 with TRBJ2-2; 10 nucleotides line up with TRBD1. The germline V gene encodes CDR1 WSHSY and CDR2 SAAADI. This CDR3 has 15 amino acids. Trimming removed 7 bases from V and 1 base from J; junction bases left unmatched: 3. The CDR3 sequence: CASTDRGENTGELFF. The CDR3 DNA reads TGCGCCAGCACGGACAGGGGGGAGAACACCGGGGAGCTGTTTTTT.

CDR3 nucleotide sequence: TGTGCCAGCAGCTTAGCCCCCTTAGCGGGAGGAATCACAGATACGCAGTATTTT. Protein sequence: CASSLAPLAGGITDTQYF. The V gene is TRBV5-4, the J gene TRBJ2-3; 10 bases agree with TRBD2. This CDR3 is 18 amino acids long. The trim removed 2 bases at V and 2 bases at J, leaving 11 bases unmatched. Germline CDR1 and CDR2: SGHNT and YYREEE (reference sequence).

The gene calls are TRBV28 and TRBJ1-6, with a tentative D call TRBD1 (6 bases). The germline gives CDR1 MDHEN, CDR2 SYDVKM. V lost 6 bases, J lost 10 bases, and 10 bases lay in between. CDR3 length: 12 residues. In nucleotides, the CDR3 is TGTGCCAGCAGGAACAGGGACTCACCCCTCCACTTT. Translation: CASRNRDSPLHF.

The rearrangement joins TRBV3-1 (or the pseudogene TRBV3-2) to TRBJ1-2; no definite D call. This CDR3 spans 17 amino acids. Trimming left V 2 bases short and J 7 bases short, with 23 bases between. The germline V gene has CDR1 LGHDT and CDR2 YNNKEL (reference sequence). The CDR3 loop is CASSQRLLTSSLIGYTF. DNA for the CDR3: TGTGCCAGCAGCCAAAGACTCCTTACTTCTTCTCTTATTGGCTACACCTTC.

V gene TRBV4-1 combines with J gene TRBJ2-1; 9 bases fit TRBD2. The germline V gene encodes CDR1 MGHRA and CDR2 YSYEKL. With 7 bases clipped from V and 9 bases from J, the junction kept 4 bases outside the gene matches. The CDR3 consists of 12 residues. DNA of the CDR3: TGCGCCAGCATTCTAGCGGGGCCTGAGCAGTTCTTC. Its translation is CASILAGPEQFF.

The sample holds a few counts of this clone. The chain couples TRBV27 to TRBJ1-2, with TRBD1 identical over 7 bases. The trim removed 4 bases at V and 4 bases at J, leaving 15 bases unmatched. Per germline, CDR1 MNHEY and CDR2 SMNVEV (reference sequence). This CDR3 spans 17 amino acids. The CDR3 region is CASSSRQGRGRFYGYTF. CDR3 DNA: TGTGCCAGCAGTTCCCGACAGGGCCGGGGCCGATTCTATGGCTACACCTTC.

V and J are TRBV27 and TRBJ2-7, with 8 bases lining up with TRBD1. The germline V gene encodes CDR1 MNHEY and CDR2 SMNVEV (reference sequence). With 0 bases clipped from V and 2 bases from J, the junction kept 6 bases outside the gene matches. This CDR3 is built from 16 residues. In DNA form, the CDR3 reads TGTGCCAGCAGTTTATCAGGACGGACAGGGACCTACGAGCAGTACTTC. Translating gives CASSLSGRTGTYEQYF.

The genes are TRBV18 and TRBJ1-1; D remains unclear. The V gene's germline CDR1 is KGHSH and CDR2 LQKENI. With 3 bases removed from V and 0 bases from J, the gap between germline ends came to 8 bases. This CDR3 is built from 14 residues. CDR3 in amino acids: CASSPGGLNTEAFF. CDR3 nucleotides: TGTGCCAGCTCACCGGGAGGGTTGAACACTGAAGCTTTCTTT.

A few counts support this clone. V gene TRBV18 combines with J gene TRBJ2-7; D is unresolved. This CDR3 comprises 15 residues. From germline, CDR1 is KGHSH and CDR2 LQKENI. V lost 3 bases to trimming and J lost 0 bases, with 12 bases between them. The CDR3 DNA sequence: TGTGCCAGCTCACCGGTCGTTACGAGCTCCTACGAGCAGTACTTC. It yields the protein CASSPVVTSSYEQYF.

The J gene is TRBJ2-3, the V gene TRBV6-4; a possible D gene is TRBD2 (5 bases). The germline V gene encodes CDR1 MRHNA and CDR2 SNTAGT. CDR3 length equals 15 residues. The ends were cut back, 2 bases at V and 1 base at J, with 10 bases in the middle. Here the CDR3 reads CASSDERSGTDTQYF. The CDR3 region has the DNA TGTGCCAGCAGTGACGAGCGGTCAGGCACAGATACGCAGTATTTT.

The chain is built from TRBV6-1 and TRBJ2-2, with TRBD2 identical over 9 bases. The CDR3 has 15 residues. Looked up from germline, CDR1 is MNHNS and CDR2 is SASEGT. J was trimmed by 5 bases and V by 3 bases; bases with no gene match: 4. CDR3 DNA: TGTGCCAGCAGTGATGCGGGAGGGCCGACCGGGGAGCTGTTTTTT. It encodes CASSDAGGPTGELFF.

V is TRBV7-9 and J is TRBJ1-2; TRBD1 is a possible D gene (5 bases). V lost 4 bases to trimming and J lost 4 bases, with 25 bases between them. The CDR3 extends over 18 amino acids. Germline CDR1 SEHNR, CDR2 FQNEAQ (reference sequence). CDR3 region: CASSSTMGLTVSGYGYTF. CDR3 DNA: TGTGCCAGCAGCTCAACTATGGGACTGACGGTTAGCGGCTATGGCTACACCTTC.

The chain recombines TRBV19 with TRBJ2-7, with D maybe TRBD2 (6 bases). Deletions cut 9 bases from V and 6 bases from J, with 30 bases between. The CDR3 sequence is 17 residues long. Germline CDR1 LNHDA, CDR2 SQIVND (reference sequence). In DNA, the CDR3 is TGTGCCAGCGCGGACCGGGGGAACCTGGGAACCTCGGGCGAGCAGTACTTC. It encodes CASADRGNLGTSGEQYF.

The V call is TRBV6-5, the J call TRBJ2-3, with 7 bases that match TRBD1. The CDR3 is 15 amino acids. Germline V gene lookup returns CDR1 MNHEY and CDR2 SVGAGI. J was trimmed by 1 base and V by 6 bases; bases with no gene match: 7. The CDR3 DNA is TGTGCCAGCAGAAAGACAGGGAAAGGCACAGATACGCAGTATTTT. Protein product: CASRKTGKGTDTQYF.

CDR3 in DNA: TGTGCCAGCGGAAGATTAGAGACAGGGGGCTATTTCGGGGAGCTGTTTTTT. Protein sequence: CASGRLETGGYFGELFF. This chain links TRBV27 with TRBJ2-2; 10 positions agree with TRBD1. Germline trimming cut 8 bases from V and 7 bases from J; bases unmatched to any gene: 16. CDR1 is MNHEY and CDR2 is SMNVEV in the germline V gene (reference sequence). The CDR3 has 17 amino acids.

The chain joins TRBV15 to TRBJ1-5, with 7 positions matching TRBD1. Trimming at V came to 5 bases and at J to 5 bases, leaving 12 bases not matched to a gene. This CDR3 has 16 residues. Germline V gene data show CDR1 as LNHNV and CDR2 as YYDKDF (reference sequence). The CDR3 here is CATSARGRGSDQPQHF. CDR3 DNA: TGTGCCACCAGCGCGAGGGGGCGCGGGTCGGATCAGCCCCAGCATTTT.

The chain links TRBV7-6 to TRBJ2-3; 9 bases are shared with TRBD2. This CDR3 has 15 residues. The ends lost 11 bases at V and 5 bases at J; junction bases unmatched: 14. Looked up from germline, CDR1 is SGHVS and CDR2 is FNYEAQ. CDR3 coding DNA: TGTGCCGCCGAACGGCGGGAGGGCCGACTAGATACGCAGTATTTT. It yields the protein CAAERREGRLDTQYF.

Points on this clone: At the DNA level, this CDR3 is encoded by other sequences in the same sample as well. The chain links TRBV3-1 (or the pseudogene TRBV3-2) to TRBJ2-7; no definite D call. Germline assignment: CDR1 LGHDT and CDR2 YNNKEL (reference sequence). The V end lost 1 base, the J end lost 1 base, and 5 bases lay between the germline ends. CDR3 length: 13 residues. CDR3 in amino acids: CASSQGASYEQYF. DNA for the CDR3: TGTGCCAGCAGCCAAGGAGCGTCCTACGAGCAGTACTTC.

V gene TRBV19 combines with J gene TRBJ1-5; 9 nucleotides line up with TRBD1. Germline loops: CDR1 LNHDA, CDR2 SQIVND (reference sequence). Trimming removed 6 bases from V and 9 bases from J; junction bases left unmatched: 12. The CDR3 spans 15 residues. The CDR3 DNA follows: TGTGCCAGTAGGGAGGGGACAGGGTACCCTTCGCCCCAGCATTTT. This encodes CASREGTGYPSPQHF.

The CDR3 DNA follows: TGTGCCTGGATGTTGGCAGGGGGAGAGAAACTGTTTTTT. Translation gives CAWMLAGGEKLFF. The gene calls are TRBV30 and TRBJ1-4, with 7 bases fitting TRBD1. The CDR3 is made up of 13 amino acids. With V trimmed by 4 bases and J by 11 bases, 10 bases remained unmatched. The germline V gene encodes CDR1 GTSNPN and CDR2 SVGIG (reference sequence).

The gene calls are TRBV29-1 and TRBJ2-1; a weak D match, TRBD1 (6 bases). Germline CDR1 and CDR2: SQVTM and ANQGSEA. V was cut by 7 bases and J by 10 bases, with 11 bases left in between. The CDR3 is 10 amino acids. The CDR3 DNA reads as TGCAGCGGATCAGGGACAGAGCAGTTCTTC. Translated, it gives CSGSGTEQFF.

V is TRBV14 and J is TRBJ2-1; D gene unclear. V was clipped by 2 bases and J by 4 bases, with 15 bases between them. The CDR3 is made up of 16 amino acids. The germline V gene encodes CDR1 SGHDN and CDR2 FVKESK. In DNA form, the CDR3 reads TGTGCCAGCAGCCAAAACCCCCGATTCTATTACAATGAGCAGTTCTTC. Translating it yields CASSQNPRFYYNEQFF.

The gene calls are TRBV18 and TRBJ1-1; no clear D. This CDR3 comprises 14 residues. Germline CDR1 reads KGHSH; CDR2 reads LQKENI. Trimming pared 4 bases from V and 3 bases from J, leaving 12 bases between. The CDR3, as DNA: TGTGCCAGCTCACTTACCTCGGAGGACACTGAAGCTTTCTTT. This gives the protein CASSLTSEDTEAFF.

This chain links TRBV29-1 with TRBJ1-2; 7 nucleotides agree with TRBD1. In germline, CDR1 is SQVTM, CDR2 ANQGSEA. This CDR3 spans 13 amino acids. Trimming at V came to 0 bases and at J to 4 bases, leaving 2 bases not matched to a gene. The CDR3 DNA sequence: TGCAGCGTTGAAGACGGACAGGCCTATGGCTACACCTTC. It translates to CSVEDGQAYGYTF. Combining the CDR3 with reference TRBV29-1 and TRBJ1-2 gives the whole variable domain SAVISQKPSRDICQRGTSLTIQCQVDSQVTMMFWYRQQPGQSLTLIATANQGSEATYESGFVIDKFPISRPNLTFSTLTVSNMSPEDSSIYLCSVEDGQAYGYTFGSGTRLTVV.

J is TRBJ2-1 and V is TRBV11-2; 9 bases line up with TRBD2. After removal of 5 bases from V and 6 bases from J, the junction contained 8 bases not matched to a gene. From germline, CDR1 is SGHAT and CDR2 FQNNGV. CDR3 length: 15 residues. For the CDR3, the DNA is TGTGCCAGCAGCCCCCCGGGACTAGCCGGCAATGAGCAGTTCTTC. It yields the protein CASSPPGLAGNEQFF.

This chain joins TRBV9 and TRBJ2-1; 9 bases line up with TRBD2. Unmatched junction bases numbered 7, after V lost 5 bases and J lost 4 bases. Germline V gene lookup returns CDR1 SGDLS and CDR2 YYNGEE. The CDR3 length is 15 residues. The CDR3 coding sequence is TGTGCCAGCAGTGCAACTAGCGGGCTTTACAATGAGCAGTTCTTC. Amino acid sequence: CASSATSGLYNEQFF. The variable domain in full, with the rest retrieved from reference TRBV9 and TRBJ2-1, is DSGVTQTPKHLITATGQRVTLRCSPRSGDLSVYWYQQSLDQGLQFLIQYYNGEERAKGNILERFSAQQFPDLHSELNLSSLELGDSALYFCASSATSGLYNEQFFGPGTRLTVL.

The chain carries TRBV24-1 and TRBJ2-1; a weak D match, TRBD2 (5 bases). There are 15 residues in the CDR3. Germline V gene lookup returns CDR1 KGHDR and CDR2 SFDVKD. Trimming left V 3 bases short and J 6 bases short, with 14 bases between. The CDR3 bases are TGTGCCACCAGTGATCGGTGGACTCTCAGCAATGAGCAGTTCTTC. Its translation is CATSDRWTLSNEQFF.

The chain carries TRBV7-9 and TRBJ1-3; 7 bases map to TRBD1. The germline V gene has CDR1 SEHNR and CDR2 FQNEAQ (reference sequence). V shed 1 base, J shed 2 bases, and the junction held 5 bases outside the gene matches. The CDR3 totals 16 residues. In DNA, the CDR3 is TGTGCCAGCAGCTTAGGGGAGACAGGGACTGGAAACACCATATATTTT. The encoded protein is CASSLGETGTGNTIYF. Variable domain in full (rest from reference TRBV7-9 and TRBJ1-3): DTGVSQNPRHKITKRGQNVTFRCDPISEHNRLYWYRQTLGQGPEFLTYFQNEAQLEKSRLLSDRFSAERPKGSFSTLEIQRTEQGDSAMYLCASSLGETGTGNTIYFGEGSWLTVV.